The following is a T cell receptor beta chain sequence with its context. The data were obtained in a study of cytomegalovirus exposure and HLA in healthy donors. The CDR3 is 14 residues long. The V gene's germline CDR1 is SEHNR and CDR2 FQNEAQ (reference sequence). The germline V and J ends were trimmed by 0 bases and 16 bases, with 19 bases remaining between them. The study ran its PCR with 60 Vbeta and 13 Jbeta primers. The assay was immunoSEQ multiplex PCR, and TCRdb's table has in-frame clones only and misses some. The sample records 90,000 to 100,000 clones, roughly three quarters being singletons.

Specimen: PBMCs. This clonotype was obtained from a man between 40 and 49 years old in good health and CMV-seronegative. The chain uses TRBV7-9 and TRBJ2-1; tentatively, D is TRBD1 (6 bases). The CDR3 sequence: CASSLAALTGLSFF. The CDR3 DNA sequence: TGTGCCAGCAGCTTAGCGGCATTGACAGGACTTTCATTCTTC.